This entry lists 6 T cell receptor beta chains sequenced from one sample in a study of metastatic and nonmetastatic thyroid tumors. Before thyroid surgery, none of the patients had received any treatment. TCRdb re-called the PCR reads through MiXCR. The sample shows around 21,000 clones, 20% to 25% of them seen only once. The source material was blood. The receptors originated from a male donor with papillary thyroid cancer or a benign thyroid nodule (not recorded which). Some clones in this sample may be carry-over from other donors' samples.

The V and J genes are TRBV20-1 and TRBJ2-7, with D possibly TRBD1 on 6 matching bases. Germline CDR1 is DFQATT and CDR2 is SNEGSKA (reference sequence). The CDR3 runs 14 residues. V lost 5 bases and J 7 bases, leaving 21 bases between the germline ends. This CDR3 is CSAADLGQNREQYF. CDR3 DNA: TGCAGTGCTGCAGACTTAGGACAGAACAGGGAGCAGTACTTC.

The V gene is TRBV20-1, the J gene TRBJ1-2; D unresolved. The germline V gene encodes CDR1 DFQATT and CDR2 SNEGSKA (reference sequence). With 0 bases removed from V and 8 bases from J, the gap between germline ends came to 13 bases. The CDR3 length is 13 residues. The CDR3 region has the DNA TGCAGTGCTAGAGATGGGAGGGAGGAAGGCTACACCTTC. Protein: CSARDGREEGYTF.

The J gene is TRBJ2-7, the V gene TRBV11-2; 9 bases fit TRBD2. In germline, CDR1 is SGHAT, CDR2 FQNNGV. This CDR3 is built from 16 residues. V lost 3 bases to trimming and J lost 4 bases; unmatched junction nucleotides: 10. The CDR3 DNA follows: TGTGCCAGCAGCTTGTCAGCGGTAGCGGGAGCTTACGAGCAGTACTTC. This codes for CASSLSAVAGAYEQYF.

This clone was counted only a few times. The chain employs TRBV12-3 or TRBV12-4 and TRBJ2-4, with D maybe TRBD2 (6 bases). V was cut by 1 base and J by 14 bases, with 15 bases left in between. The CDR3 is made up of 13 amino acids. The CDR3 region is CASSLGGQAGKYF. As DNA, the CDR3 is TGTGCCAGCAGTTTAGGTGGGCAGGCGGGAAAGTACTTC.

This clone occurred many times. The genes are TRBV24-1 and TRBJ2-3; weak D call: TRBD2 (6 bases). This CDR3 region has 16 residues. Germline lookup yields CDR1 KGHDR and CDR2 SFDVKD. V gave up 3 bases and J gave up 0 bases, with 12 bases separating them. Here the CDR3 reads CATSDRSGPSTDTQYF. The CDR3 bases are TGTGCCACCAGTGATCGGAGCGGGCCCAGCACAGATACGCAGTATTTT.

At least ten counts were recorded for this clone. The same CDR3 also results from other DNA sequences found in this sample. The rearrangement links TRBV19 to TRBJ2-2; no firm D call. Between the trimmed V and J ends, which lost 7 bases and 5 bases, there was a span of 8 bases. Germline CDR1 and CDR2: LNHDA and SQIVND (reference sequence). The CDR3 is 12 amino acids. CDR3 residues: CASTQRTGELFF. Here the CDR3 DNA reads TGTGCCAGTACGCAAAGGACCGGGGAGCTGTTTTTT.